Shown below are 7 T cell receptor beta chains from a single sample sequenced in a study of control samples from healthy donors and cancer patients. The protocol was immunoSEQ multiplex PCR, while the TCRdb copy is restricted to in-frame clones and leaves out a portion. The repertoire holds around 250,000 clones, with approximately 80% as singletons. Sequenced material: PBMCs. These receptors came from a woman aged 60-70 years with lung cancer.

J is TRBJ2-3 and V is TRBV4-1; unclear D gene. Germline CDR1 is MGHRA and CDR2 is YSYEKL. The length of the CDR3 is 14 residues. V was cut by 0 bases and J by 6 bases, with 10 bases left in between. This CDR3 is CASSQDSQSDTQYF. The CDR3 DNA reads as TGCGCCAGCAGCCAAGATAGTCAATCCGATACGCAGTATTTT.

The chain couples TRBV7-9 to TRBJ2-7; weak D call: TRBD1 (6 bases). V lost 3 bases and J lost 0, with 15 bases in between. The germline CDR1 and CDR2 sequences are SEHNR and FQNEAQ (reference sequence). The CDR3 is 16 amino acids. The CDR3 DNA sequence: TGTGCCAGCAGCTTGTCCTATACAGGGAGCTCCTACGAGCAGTACTTC. It encodes CASSLSYTGSSYEQYF. Supplemented by reference TRBV7-9 and TRBJ2-7, the full variable domain reads DTGVSQNPRHKITKRGQNVTFRCDPISEHNRLYWYRQTLGQGPEFLTYFQNEAQLEKSRLLSDRFSAERPKGSFSTLEIQRTEQGDSAMYLCASSLSYTGSSYEQYFGPGTRLTVT.

The chain carries TRBV7-9 and TRBJ2-7; TRBD2 might be the D (6 bases). The germline gives CDR1 SEHNR, CDR2 FQNEAQ (reference sequence). CDR3 length: 16 amino acids. The germline V and J ends were trimmed by 5 bases and 4 bases, with 21 bases remaining between them. The CDR3 protein is CASSVNRGMSGYEQYF. CDR3 nucleotide sequence: TGTGCCAGCAGCGTTAACCGGGGGATGTCGGGATACGAGCAGTACTTC.

This chain links TRBV10-3 with TRBJ2-3; either TRBD1 or TRBD2 may fit D (7 bases each). The CDR3 contains 12 residues. Germline CDR1 reads ENHRY; CDR2 reads SYGVKD. With 11 bases removed from V and 3 bases from J, the gap between germline ends came to 12 bases. The CDR3 DNA is TGTGCCTCCCAGGGGGGGACAGATACGCAGTATTTT. The encoded protein is CASQGGTDTQYF.

CDR3 protein: CASSPPSLAGETQYF. The CDR3 DNA reads as TGTGCCAGCTCACCACCGAGCCTAGCTGGAGAGACCCAGTACTTC. The rearrangement uses TRBV18 and TRBJ2-5; D may be TRBD2 (5 bases). Per the germline V gene, CDR1 is KGHSH and CDR2 is LQKENI. The CDR3 loop spans 15 amino acids. V shed 0 bases and J shed 4 bases, with 12 bases lying between them.

The genes are TRBV5-1 and TRBJ2-7; TRBD1 might be the D (6 bases). CDR3 length: 15 residues. V lost 2 bases and J 2 bases, leaving 14 bases between the germline ends. Germline V gives CDR1 SGHRS, CDR2 YFSETQ. The CDR3 region is CASSLANDRPYEQYF. The CDR3 region has the DNA TGCGCCAGCAGCTTAGCAAACGACAGGCCCTACGAGCAGTACTTC. Full variable domain (missing parts from reference TRBV5-1 and TRBJ2-7): KAGVTQTPRYLIKTRGQQVTLSCSPISGHRSVSWYQQTPGQGLQFLFEYFSETQRNKGNFPGRFSGRQFSNSRSEMNVSTLELGDSALYLCASSLANDRPYEQYFGPGTRLTVT.

The CDR3 bases are TGTGCCAGCAGCTCCCTCCGAACAGGGCCAGCAGATACGCAGTATTTT. Translating it yields CASSSLRTGPADTQYF. V usage is TRBV11-1 and J usage is TRBJ2-3; tentatively, D is TRBD1 (6 bases). Germline V gene sequence: CDR1 SGHAT, CDR2 FQDESV (reference sequence). The CDR3 length is 16 residues. Trimming removed 4 bases at V and 4 bases at J, with 18 bases between.